The T cell receptor beta chain under discussion was sequenced for a study of T cell repertoires in cytomegalovirus infection. There are many counts of this clonotype. The antigen remains undetermined. Study outcomes and limitations: In two of eight donors, the top clonotype was HLA-C-restricted CMV-specific.

TCRdb re-derived calls from the reads in MiXCR, one entry per CDR3 protein. Among approximately 500,000 distinct CDR3 sequences listed, 16% were seen once. The germline V and J ends were trimmed by 7 bases and 0 bases, with 16 bases remaining between them. This CDR3 contains 15 residues. Germline V gene lookup returns CDR1 LNHDA and CDR2 SQIVND (reference sequence). The sequence came from a human donor in good health (CMV status not recorded). Some clones in this sample may be carry-over from other donors' samples. Sequencing was done on a sample of CD8+ T cells from PBMCs. The chain has TRBV19 and TRBJ2-7, with D maybe TRBD2 (5 bases). In DNA, the CDR3 is TGTGCCAGTACTCCGAGCGGCCTTAGCTCCTACGAGCAGTACTTC. Residues: CASTPSGLSSYEQYF.